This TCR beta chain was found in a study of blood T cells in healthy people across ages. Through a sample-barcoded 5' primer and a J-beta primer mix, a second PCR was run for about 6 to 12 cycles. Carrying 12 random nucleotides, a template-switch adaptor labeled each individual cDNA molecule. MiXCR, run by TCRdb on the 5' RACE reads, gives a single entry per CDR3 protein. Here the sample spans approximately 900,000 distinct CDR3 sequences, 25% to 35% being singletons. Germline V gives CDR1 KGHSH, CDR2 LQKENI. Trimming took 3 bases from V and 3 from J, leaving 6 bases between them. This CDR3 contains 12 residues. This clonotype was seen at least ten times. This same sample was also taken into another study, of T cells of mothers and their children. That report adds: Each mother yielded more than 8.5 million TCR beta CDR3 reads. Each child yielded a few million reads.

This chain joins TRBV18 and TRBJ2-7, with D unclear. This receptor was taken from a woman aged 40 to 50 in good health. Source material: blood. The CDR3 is CASSPEFYEQYF. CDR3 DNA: TGTGCCAGCTCACCCGAATTCTACGAGCAGTACTTC.